This TCR beta chain was found in a study of cytomegalovirus exposure and HLA in healthy donors. 13 Jbeta primers and 60 Vbeta primers were used for the PCR. Profiled with immunoSEQ multiplex PCR; TCRdb holds only in-frame clones, not every one. The sample carries some 200,000 clones, 70% to 85% recorded once. With respect to this clone: The target antigen is unknown.

The CDR3 runs to 15 residues. Germline trimming cut 8 bases from V and 4 bases from J; bases unmatched to any gene: 7. Germline V gene lookup returns CDR1 SNHLY and CDR2 FYNNEI. Study-wide results and limits: Later genetic work tied a missense DCLRE1C variant to beta-chain V and J trimming. Analyzed later, association rates of TCRs varied across HLA loci, with DRB1 most and HLA-C fewest. It was reported in a later analysis that an Asian-associated ancestry cluster showed fewer N-insertions than the approximately 670-donor mean. The study assumed roughly uniform donor sequencing depth for presence/absence analyses.

This chain joins TRBV2 and TRBJ2-1, with TRBD2 matching over 11 bases. The specimen was PBMCs. The receptor comes from a boy aged 2-15 years in good health and CMV-seronegative. CDR3 in amino acids: CASPLTSGGYNEQFF. In DNA, the CDR3 is TGTGCCAGCCCCCTAACTAGCGGGGGTTACAATGAGCAGTTCTTC.